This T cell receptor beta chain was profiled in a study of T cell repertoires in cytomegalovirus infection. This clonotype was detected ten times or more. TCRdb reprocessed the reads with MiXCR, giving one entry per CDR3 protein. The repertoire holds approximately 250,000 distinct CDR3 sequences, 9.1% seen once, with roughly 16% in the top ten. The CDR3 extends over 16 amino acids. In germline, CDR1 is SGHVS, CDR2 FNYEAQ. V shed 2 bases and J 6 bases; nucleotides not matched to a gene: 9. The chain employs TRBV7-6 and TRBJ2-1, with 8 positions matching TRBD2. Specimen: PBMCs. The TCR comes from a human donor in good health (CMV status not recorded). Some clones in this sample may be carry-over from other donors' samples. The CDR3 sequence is CASSLRSQRGFNEQFF. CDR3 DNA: TGTGCCAGCAGCTTAAGGTCCCAGCGGGGGTTCAATGAGCAGTTCTTC.